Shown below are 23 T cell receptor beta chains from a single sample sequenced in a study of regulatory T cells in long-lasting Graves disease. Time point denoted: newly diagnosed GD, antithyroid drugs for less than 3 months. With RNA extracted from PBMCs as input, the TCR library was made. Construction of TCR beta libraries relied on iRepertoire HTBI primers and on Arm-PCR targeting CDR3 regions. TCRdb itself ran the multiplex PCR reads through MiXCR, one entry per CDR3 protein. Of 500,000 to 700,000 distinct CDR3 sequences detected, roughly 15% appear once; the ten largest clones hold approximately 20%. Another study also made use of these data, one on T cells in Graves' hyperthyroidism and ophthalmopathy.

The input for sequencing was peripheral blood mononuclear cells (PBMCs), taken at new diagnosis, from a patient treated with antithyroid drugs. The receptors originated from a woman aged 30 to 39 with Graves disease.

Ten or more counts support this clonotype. As DNA, the CDR3 is TGTGCCAGCAGCGAGCAAGAGGTTGCAGATACGCAGTATTTT. This codes for CASSEQEVADTQYF. V and J are TRBV12-3 or TRBV12-4 and TRBJ2-3; no reliable D call. The CDR3 runs to 14 residues. Trimming removed 6 bases at V and 4 bases at J, with 14 bases between.

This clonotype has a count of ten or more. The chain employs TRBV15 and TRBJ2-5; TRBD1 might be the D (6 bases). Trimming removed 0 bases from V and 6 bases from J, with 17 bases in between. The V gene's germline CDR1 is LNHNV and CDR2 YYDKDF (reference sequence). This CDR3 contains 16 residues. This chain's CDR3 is CATSRDLDTGSQTQYF. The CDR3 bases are TGTGCCACCAGCAGAGATCTGGACACAGGGTCGCAGACCCAGTACTTC. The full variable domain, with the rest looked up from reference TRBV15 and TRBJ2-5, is DAMVIQNPRYQVTQFGKPVTLSCSQTLNHNVMYWYQQKSSQAPKLLFHYYDKDFNNEADTPDNFQSRRPNTSFCFLDIRSPGLGDTAMYLCATSRDLDTGSQTQYFGPGTRLLVL.

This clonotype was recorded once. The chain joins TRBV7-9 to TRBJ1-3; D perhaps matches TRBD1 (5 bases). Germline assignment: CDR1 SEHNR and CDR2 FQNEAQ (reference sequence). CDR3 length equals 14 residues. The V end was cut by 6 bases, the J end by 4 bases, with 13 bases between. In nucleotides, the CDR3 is TGTGCCAGCAGGTGGGACCCGCTCGGAAACACCATATATTTT. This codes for CASRWDPLGNTIYF. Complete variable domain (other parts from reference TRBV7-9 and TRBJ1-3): DTGVSQNPRHKITKRGQNVTFRCDPISEHNRLYWYRQTLGQGPEFLTYFQNEAQLEKSRLLSDRFSAERPKGSFSTLEIQRTEQGDSAMYLCASRWDPLGNTIYFGEGSWLTVV.

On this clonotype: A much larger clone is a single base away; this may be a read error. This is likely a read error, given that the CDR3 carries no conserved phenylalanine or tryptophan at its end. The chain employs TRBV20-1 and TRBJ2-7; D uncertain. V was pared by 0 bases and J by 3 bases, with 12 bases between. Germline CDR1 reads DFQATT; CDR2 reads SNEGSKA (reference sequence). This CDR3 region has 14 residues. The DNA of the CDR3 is TGCAGTGCTAGAGATCGTAGTTCTGGCTACGAGCAGTACCTC. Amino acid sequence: CSARDRSSGYEQYL.

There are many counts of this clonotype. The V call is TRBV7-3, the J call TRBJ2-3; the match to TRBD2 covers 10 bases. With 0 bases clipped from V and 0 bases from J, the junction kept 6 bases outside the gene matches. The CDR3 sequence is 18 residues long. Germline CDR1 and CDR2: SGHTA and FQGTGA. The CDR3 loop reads CASSLTPGLASSTDTQYF. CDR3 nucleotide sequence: TGTGCCAGCAGCTTAACACCGGGACTAGCGTCTAGCACAGATACGCAGTATTTT. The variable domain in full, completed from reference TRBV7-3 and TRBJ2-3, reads GAGVSQTPSNKVTEKGKYVELRCDPISGHTALYWYRQSLGQGPEFLIYFQGTGAADDSGLPNDRFFAVRPEGSVSTLKIQRTERGDSAVYLCASSLTPGLASSTDTQYFGPGTRLTVL.

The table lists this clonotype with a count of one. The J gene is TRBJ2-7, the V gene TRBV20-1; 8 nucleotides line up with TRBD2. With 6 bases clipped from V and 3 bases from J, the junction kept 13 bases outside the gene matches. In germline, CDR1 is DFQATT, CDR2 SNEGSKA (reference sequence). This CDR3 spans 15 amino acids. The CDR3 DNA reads TGCAGTGCCCATAATTGGCCTGGGACTAGCTACGAGCAGTACTTC. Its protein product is CSAHNWPGTSYEQYF.

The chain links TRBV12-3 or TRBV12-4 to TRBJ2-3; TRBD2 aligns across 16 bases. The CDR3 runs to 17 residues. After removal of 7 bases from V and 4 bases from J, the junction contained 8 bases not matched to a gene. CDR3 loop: CASTLGLAGGPPDTQYF. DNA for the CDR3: TGTGCCAGCACCTTGGGACTAGCGGGAGGGCCCCCAGATACGCAGTATTTT.

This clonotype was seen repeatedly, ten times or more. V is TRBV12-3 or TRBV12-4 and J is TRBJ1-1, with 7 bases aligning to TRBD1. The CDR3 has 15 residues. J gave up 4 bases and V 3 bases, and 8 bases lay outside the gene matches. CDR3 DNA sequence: TGTGCCAGCAGTTTTGTGAGGGGGCGCAGCACTGAAGCTTTCTTT. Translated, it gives CASSFVRGRSTEAFF.

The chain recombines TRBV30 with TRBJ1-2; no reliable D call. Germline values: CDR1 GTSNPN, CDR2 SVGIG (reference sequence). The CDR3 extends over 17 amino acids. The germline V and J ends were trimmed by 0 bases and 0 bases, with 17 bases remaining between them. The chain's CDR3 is CAWSVPPGRSTNYGYTF. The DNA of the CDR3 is TGTGCCTGGAGTGTACCCCCCGGCAGGAGTACTAACTATGGCTACACCTTC.

CDR3 sequence: CASSQDPIRDKTYQPQHF. CDR3 nucleotide sequence: TGTGCCAGCAGCCAAGATCCTATCAGGGACAAGACCTATCAGCCCCAGCATTTT. The chain couples TRBV4-2 to TRBJ1-5; a possible D gene is TRBD1 (6 bases). Trimming took 0 bases from V and 5 from J, leaving 20 bases between them. This CDR3 region has 18 residues. Germline CDR1 and CDR2: LGHNA and YNFKEQ.

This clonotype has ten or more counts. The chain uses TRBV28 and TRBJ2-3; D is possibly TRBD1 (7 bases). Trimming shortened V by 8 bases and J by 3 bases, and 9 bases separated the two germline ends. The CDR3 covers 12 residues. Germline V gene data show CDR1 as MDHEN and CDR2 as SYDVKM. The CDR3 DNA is TGTGCCAGCCAGGGGGGAACAGATACGCAGTATTTT. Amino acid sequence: CASQGGTDTQYF.

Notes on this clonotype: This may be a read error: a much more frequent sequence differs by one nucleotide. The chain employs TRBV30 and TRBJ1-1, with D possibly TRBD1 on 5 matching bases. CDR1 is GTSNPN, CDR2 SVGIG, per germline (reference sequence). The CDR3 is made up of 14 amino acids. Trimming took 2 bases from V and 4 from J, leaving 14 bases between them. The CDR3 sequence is CAWSWGSSSTEAFF. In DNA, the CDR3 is TGTGCCTGGAGTTGGGGCAGTTCGAGCACTGAAGCTTTCTTT.

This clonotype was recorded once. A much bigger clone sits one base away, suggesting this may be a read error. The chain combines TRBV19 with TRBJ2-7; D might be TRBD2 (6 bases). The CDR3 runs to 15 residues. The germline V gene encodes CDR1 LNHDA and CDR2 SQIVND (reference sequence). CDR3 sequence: CASRGSGGETYEQCF. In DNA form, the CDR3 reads TGTGCCAGCCGGGGCAGTGGCGGGGAGACCTACGAGCAGTGCTTC. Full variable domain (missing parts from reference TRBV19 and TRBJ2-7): DGGITQSPKYLFRKEGQNVTLSCEQNLNHDAMYWYRQDPGQGLRLIYYSQIVNDFQKGDIAEGYSVSREKKESFPLTVTSAQKNPTAFYLCASRGSGGETYEQCFGPGTRLTVT.

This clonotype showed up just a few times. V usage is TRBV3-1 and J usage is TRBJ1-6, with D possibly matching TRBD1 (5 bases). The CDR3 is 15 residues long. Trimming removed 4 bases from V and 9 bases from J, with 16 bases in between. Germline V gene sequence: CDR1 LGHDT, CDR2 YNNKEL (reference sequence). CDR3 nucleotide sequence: TGTGCCAGCAGCCTAGGACAAGGAAGGGGTTCACCCCTCCACTTT. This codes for CASSLGQGRGSPLHF.

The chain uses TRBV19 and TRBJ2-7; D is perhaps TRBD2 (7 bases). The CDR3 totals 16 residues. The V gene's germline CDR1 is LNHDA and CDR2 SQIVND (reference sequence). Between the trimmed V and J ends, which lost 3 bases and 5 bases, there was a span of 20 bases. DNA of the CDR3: TGTGCCAGTAGTATCTATCGGGGGGCGTCGAGAGACGAGCAGTACTTC. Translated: CASSIYRGASRDEQYF.

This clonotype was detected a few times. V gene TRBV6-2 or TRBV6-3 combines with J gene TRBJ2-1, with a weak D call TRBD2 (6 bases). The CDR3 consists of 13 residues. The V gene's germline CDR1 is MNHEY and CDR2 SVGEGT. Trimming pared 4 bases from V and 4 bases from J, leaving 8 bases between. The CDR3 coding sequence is TGTGCCAGCAGTTGGCGGGGATACAATGAGCAGTTCTTC. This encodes CASSWRGYNEQFF.

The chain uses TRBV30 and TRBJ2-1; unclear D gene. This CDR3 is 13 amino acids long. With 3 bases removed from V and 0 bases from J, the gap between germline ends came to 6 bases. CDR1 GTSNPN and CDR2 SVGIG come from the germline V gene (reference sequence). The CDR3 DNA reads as TGTGCCTGGAGGGGTAGCTCCTACAATGAGCAGTTCTTC. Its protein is CAWRGSSYNEQFF.

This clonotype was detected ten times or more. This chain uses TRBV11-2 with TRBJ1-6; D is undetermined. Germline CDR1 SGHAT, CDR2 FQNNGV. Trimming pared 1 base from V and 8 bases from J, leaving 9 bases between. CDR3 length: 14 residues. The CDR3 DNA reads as TGTGCCAGCAGCTTAGGGGGTGGTCATTCACCCCTCCACTTT. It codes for CASSLGGGHSPLHF.

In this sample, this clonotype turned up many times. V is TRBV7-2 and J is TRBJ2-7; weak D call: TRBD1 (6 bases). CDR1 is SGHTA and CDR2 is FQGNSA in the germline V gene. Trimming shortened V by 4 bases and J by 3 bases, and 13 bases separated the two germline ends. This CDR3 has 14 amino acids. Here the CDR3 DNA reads TGTGCCAGCAGCTCCAACAGGGATCACTACGAGCAGTACTTC. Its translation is CASSSNRDHYEQYF.

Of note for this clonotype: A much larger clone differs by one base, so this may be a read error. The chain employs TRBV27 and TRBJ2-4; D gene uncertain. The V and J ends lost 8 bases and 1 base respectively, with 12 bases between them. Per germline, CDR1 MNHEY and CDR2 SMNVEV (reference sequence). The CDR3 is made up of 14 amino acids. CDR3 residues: CASCRPDAKNIQYF. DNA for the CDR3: TGTGCCAGCTGCAGGCCGGATGCCAAAAACATTCAGTACTTC.

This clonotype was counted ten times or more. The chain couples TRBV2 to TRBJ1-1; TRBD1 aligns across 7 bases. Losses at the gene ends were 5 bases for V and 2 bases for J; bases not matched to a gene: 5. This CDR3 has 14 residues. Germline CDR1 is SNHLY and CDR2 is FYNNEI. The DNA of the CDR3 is TGTGCCAGCAGTAACAGGGGACGTAACACTGAAGCTTTCTTT. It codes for CASSNRGRNTEAFF. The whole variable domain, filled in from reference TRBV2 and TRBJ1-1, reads EPEVTQTPSHQVTQMGQEVILRCVPISNHLYFYWYRQILGQKVEFLVSFYNNEISEKSEIFDDQFSVERPDGSNFTLKIRSTKLEDSAMYFCASSNRGRNTEAFFGQGTRLTVV.

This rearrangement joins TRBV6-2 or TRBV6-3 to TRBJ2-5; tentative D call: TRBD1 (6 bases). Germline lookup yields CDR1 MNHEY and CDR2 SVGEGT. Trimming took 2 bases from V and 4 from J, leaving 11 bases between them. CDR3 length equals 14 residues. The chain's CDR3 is CASSYLQGRETQYF. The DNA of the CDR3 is TGTGCCAGCAGTTACCTTCAGGGGCGAGAGACCCAGTACTTC.

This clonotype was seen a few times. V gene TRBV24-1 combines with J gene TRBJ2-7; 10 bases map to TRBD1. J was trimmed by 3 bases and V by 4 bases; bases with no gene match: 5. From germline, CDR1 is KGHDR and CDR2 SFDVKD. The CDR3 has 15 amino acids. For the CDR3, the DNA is TGTGCCACCAGTGACCACGGGACAGGGGACTACGAGCAGTACTTC. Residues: CATSDHGTGDYEQYF.